The clone carrying this T cell receptor (beta chain) came up a few times. There are 13 residues in the CDR3. CDR1 is MNHNY, CDR2 SVGAGI, per germline (reference sequence). After removal of 6 bases from V and 8 bases from J, the junction contained 5 bases not matched to a gene. Sequenced by immunoSEQ multiplex PCR; TCRdb stores in-frame clones only, minus some. The sample holds around 130,000 clones, 85% seen once. This entry comes from a study of blood T cell repertoires in COVID-19. Turning to the study itself: Samples came from the United States, Italy and Spain, spanning acute and convalescent COVID-19. Nucleic acid was either cDNA or gDNA, and it came from T cells, B-cell-depleted T cells, or PBMCs.

The TCR sequence derives from a human donor in a cohort sampled during active COVID-19. The V and J genes are TRBV6-6 and TRBJ2-1, with 9 bases matching TRBD1. Specimen: peripheral blood. CDR3 in amino acids: CASRQTGGDEQFF. In DNA, the CDR3 is TGTGCCAGCAGACAAACAGGGGGCGATGAGCAGTTCTTC.